A single sample gave rise to the 8 T cell receptor beta chains below, sequenced in a study of T cell repertoires in cytomegalovirus infection (dated by TCRdb to 2018 to 2020). Data came from an Illumina HiSeq 1500. TCRdb reprocessed the public reads (quality trimming at Q25 with fastp, clone calling with MiXCR) and kept in-frame beta chains. Rows are combined by CDR3 protein, so each entry shows the most common genes and DNA. This sample is represented by roughly 720,000 distinct CDR3 sequences; 35% to 45% of them were singletons. Roughly 2.9% of the sample is taken by the ten largest. The sequenced sample was PBMCs. The receptor source for this set is a human donor in good health (CMV status not recorded). Some clones in this sample may be carry-over from other donors' samples.

This chain uses TRBV12-3 or TRBV12-4 with TRBJ2-2, with D possibly matching TRBD1 (6 bases). Between the trimmed V and J ends, which lost 10 bases and 5 bases, there was a span of 14 bases. CDR3 length equals 13 residues. CDR3 loop: CANRRTETGELFF. The CDR3 DNA sequence: TGTGCCAACAGAAGGACAGAGACCGGGGAGCTGTTTTTT.

V and J are TRBV7-6 and TRBJ2-5; TRBD2 matches at 7 bases. The V segment lost 5 bases and the J segment 14 bases; nucleotides outside the gene matches: 11. The CDR3 length is 12 residues. Germline CDR1 is SGHVS and CDR2 is FNYEAQ. CDR3 sequence: CASSPPGGKHYF. The CDR3 coding sequence is TGTGCCAGCAGCCCTCCCGGGGGGAAGCATTACTTC.

The rearrangement joins TRBV6-1 to TRBJ1-2, with D maybe TRBD1 (6 bases). The V gene's germline CDR1 is MNHNS and CDR2 SASEGT. V was shortened by 2 bases and J by 4 bases, with 14 bases between the two germline ends. The CDR3 is 15 amino acids. CDR3 loop: CASSETPEDSYGYTF. DNA of the CDR3: TGTGCCAGCAGTGAAACGCCCGAGGACAGCTATGGCTACACCTTC.

The rearrangement joins TRBV29-1 to TRBJ2-7; no reliable D call. The germline gives CDR1 SQVTM, CDR2 ANQGSEA. This CDR3 has 11 amino acids. V shed 4 bases and J shed 4 bases, with 8 bases lying between them. The DNA of the CDR3 is TGCAGCGTTGTCATTGCGTACGAGCAGTACTTC. Translating gives CSVVIAYEQYF.

V is TRBV6-6 and J is TRBJ1-5; a possible D gene is TRBD1 (5 bases). Trimming pared 2 bases from V and 7 bases from J, leaving 15 bases between. Germline CDR1 MNHNY, CDR2 SVGAGI (reference sequence). CDR3 size: 15 residues. The CDR3 DNA sequence: TGTGCCAGCAGTTACCCTGACAGCTCGGGGCAGCCCCAGCATTTT. Translating gives CASSYPDSSGQPQHF.

This clonotype was counted a few times. The rearrangement uses TRBV7-6 and TRBJ2-5; D is possibly TRBD1 (5 bases). Between the trimmed V and J ends, which lost 5 bases and 3 bases, there was a span of 10 bases. CDR1 and CDR2 (germline): SGHVS, FNYEAQ. The CDR3 sequence is 13 residues long. CDR3 in amino acids: CASSGEQEETQYF. CDR3 sequence (DNA): TGTGCCAGCAGCGGCGAACAGGAAGAGACCCAGTACTTC.

The genes are TRBV28 and TRBJ2-7; 12 nucleotides match TRBD1. From germline, CDR1 is MDHEN and CDR2 SYDVKM. CDR3 length equals 14 residues. The trim removed 6 bases at V and 7 bases at J, leaving 7 bases unmatched. The CDR3 protein is CASRTGQGAREQYF. CDR3 sequence (DNA): TGTGCCAGCAGGACGGGACAGGGGGCACGGGAGCAGTACTTC.

This clonotype showed up many times. The CDR3 DNA is TGTGCCAGCAGTCGAGGGACGGAGAACACTGAAGCTTTCTTT. This translates into CASSRGTENTEAFF. This sequence joins TRBV7-8 and TRBJ1-1; a weak D match, TRBD1 (5 bases). CDR3 length equals 14 residues. The V end was cut by 6 bases, the J end by 1 base, with 12 bases between. Germline V gene lookup returns CDR1 SGHVS and CDR2 FQNEAQ.